Sequencing of this T cell receptor beta chain was carried out in a study of cytomegalovirus exposure and HLA in healthy donors. In the PCR, 60 Vbeta and 13 Jbeta primers were used. Profiling relied on immunoSEQ multiplex PCR, and the TCRdb table lists in-frame clones only, not all of them. The table includes about 150,000 clones, over 60% detected once. The V end lost 5 bases, the J end lost 3 bases, and 10 bases lay between the germline ends. CDR3 size: 13 residues. Germline lookup yields CDR1 SGHDT and CDR2 YYEEEE. The receptor was derived from a young man in good health and CMV-seronegative. Specimen: PBMCs. The V call is TRBV5-6, the J call TRBJ2-3; a weak D match, TRBD2 (6 bases). The CDR3 DNA follows: TGTGCCAGCAGTCGGGACTTTACAGATACGCAGTATTTT. This translates into CASSRDFTDTQYF. Supplemented by reference TRBV5-6 and TRBJ2-3, the full variable domain reads DAGVTQSPTHLIKTRGQQVTLRCSPKSGHDTVSWYQQALGQGPQFIFQYYEEEERQRGNFPDRFSGHQFPNYSSELNVNALLLGDSALYLCASSRDFTDTQYFGPGTRLTVL.